In this sample, the clone carrying this T cell receptor beta chain turned up a few times. This entry comes from a study of T cells in Graves' hyperthyroidism and ophthalmopathy. It was RNA transcripts that yielded the amplified TCR beta CDR3 regions. The primer set for the first-round RT-PCR of the TCR CDR3 was HTBI. One entry per CDR3 protein, called by TCRdb with MiXCR from the multiplex PCR reads. The table lists about 700,000 distinct CDR3 sequences, around 15% of them singletons, with roughly 10% in the top ten. Sequences were obtained from blood. This TCR came from a woman in her late teens or twenties with Graves' hyperthyroidism.

CDR3 DNA: TGTGCCTGGAGTGGAGCAGGGGCATACGTCGGCGGCTACACCTTC. The encoded protein is CAWSGAGAYVGGYTF. The rearrangement joins TRBV30 to TRBJ1-2; perhaps TRBD1 as D (6 bases). V dropped 1 base and J dropped 8 bases, with 20 bases sitting between them. The CDR3 consists of 15 residues. Per germline, CDR1 GTSNPN and CDR2 SVGIG (reference sequence).